A single sample gave rise to the 20 T cell receptor beta chains below, sequenced in a study of blood T cell repertoires in COVID-19. Here immunoSEQ multiplex PCR was the method, and the copy in TCRdb shows in-frame clones only, minus some. The sample yields some 190,000 clones, about 91% seen once. The sample taken for sequencing was peripheral blood. The source is a man aged 18 to 29 with active or convalescent COVID-19.

DNA for the CDR3: TGTGCCAGCAGCTTACCAACAATCTATAGCGGCTACGAGCAGTACTTC. The encoded protein is CASSLPTIYSGYEQYF. The chain couples TRBV13 to TRBJ2-7; D possibly corresponds to TRBD2 (6 bases). The CDR3 is 16 amino acids. Looked up from germline, CDR1 is PRHDT and CDR2 is FYEKMQ (reference sequence). With 2 bases removed from V and 3 bases from J, the gap between germline ends came to 17 bases.

This clone has more than one count but fewer than ten. This chain connects TRBV27 to TRBJ1-1; no clear D gene. V was trimmed by 10 bases and J by 5 bases, leaving 11 bases between them. Germline-derived CDR1 and CDR2 are MNHEY and SMNVEV (reference sequence). The CDR3 contains 11 residues. CDR3 in DNA: TGTGCCACCCTAAGTATGACTGAAGCTTTCTTT. The encoded protein is CATLSMTEAFF.

J is TRBJ2-7 and V is TRBV5-6; no definite D call. Trimming shortened V by 6 bases and J by 4 bases, and 11 bases separated the two germline ends. The CDR3 has 12 amino acids. Per the germline V gene, CDR1 is SGHDT and CDR2 is YYEEEE. CDR3 coding DNA: TGTGCCAGCAACACACTACTTTACGAGCAGTACTTC. Amino acids: CASNTLLYEQYF.

V and J are TRBV7-9 and TRBJ2-5, with a weak D call TRBD2 (6 bases). Germline CDR1 is SEHNR and CDR2 is FQNEAQ (reference sequence). Trimming cost V 5 bases and J 1 base, with 17 bases left between them. The CDR3 totals 16 residues. CDR3 in amino acids: CASSPAGRTVQETQYF. The CDR3 region has the DNA TGTGCCAGCAGCCCCGCGGGGCGGACGGTCCAAGAGACCCAGTACTTC.

The V call is TRBV15, the J call TRBJ1-4, with D uncertain. CDR3 length equals 14 residues. Deletions cut 4 bases from V and 2 bases from J, with 8 bases between. Germline V CDR1 and CDR2: LNHNV, YYDKDF (reference sequence). This chain's CDR3 is CATSMAATNEKLFF. CDR3 sequence (DNA): TGTGCCACCAGCATGGCCGCCACTAATGAAAAACTGTTTTTT.

This clone was found once. The chain recombines TRBV5-1 with TRBJ1-1; TRBD1 is a possible D gene (6 bases). The CDR3 runs 14 residues. Germline V gene sequence: CDR1 SGHRS, CDR2 YFSETQ. The ends were cut back, 1 base at V and 1 base at J, with 8 bases in the middle. Here the CDR3 DNA reads TGCGCCAGCAGCTTGACAGGGCGGAACACTGAAGCTTTCTTT. It yields the protein CASSLTGRNTEAFF.

The chain combines TRBV29-1 with TRBJ2-7; D unclear. The CDR3 has 11 amino acids. Per germline, CDR1 SQVTM and CDR2 ANQGSEA. V shed 4 bases and J shed 3 bases, with 7 bases lying between them. The CDR3 DNA is TGCAGCGTTGGACAAATCTACGAGCAGTACTTC. The encoded protein is CSVGQIYEQYF.

The J gene is TRBJ2-2, the V gene TRBV5-4, with 8 bases matching TRBD1. CDR1 is SGHNT and CDR2 is YYREEE in the germline V gene (reference sequence). J lost 5 bases, V lost 0 bases, and 3 bases had no gene match. There are 15 residues in the CDR3. This chain's CDR3 is CASSLVQGGTGELFF. DNA for the CDR3: TGTGCCAGCAGCTTGGTACAGGGGGGAACCGGGGAGCTGTTTTTT.

The J gene is TRBJ1-5, the V gene TRBV28; D ambiguous. This CDR3 is built from 14 residues. Trimming left V 3 bases short and J 11 bases short, with 17 bases between. CDR1 is MDHEN, CDR2 SYDVKM, per germline. CDR3 sequence reads: CASSFYDNSLSQHF. CDR3 in DNA: TGTGCCAGCAGTTTCTATGACAACTCACTGTCCCAGCATTTT.

The chain carries TRBV29-1 and TRBJ2-2, with TRBD1 matching 9 bases. The germline gives CDR1 SQVTM, CDR2 ANQGSEA. Unmatched junction bases numbered 10, after V lost 6 bases and J lost 8 bases. This CDR3 comprises 14 residues. The CDR3 nucleotides read TGCAGCGTAAGCCGGGACAGGGCCACTGGGGAGCTGTTTTTT. Residues: CSVSRDRATGELFF.

This clone has more than one count but fewer than ten. The chain links TRBV5-6 to TRBJ2-2; 9 bases are shared with TRBD2. This CDR3 contains 17 residues. CDR1 SGHDT and CDR2 YYEEEE come from the germline V gene. Trimming removed 5 bases from V and 0 bases from J; junction bases left unmatched: 8. DNA of the CDR3: TGTGCCAGCAGGGATGCGGGAGGGCCCCCGAACACCGGGGAGCTGTTTTTT. Translated, it gives CASRDAGGPPNTGELFF.

This chain joins TRBV11-2 and TRBJ2-3; TRBD1 agrees at 9 bases. V was clipped by 5 bases and J by 3 bases; unmatched bases: 6. Germline V lookup: CDR1 SGHAT, CDR2 FQNNGV. The CDR3 has 15 residues. The CDR3 loop reads CASSRGQGRTDTQYF. Written as DNA, the CDR3 is TGTGCCAGCAGCCGGGGACAGGGAAGGACAGATACGCAGTATTTT.

This clone was seen more than once but under ten times. V is TRBV5-4 and J is TRBJ2-5; 7 bases fit TRBD2. The CDR3 covers 15 residues. Trimming removed 4 bases from V and 2 bases from J; junction bases left unmatched: 8. From germline, CDR1 is SGHNT and CDR2 YYREEE (reference sequence). CDR3 coding DNA: TGTGCCAGCAGCAGTCCGTCCGGGGGGCAAGAGACCCAGTACTTC. Its protein product is CASSSPSGGQETQYF.

This clone occurred once. The chain links TRBV4-2 to TRBJ2-6; TRBD1 is a possible D gene (6 bases). The V gene lost 0 bases and the J gene lost 0 bases, with 12 bases spanning the gap. This CDR3 has 18 amino acids. Germline V gene sequence: CDR1 LGHNA, CDR2 YNFKEQ. The CDR3 DNA reads TGTGCCAGCAGCCAAGATCAGGGGCCCTACTCTGGGGCCAACGTCCTGACTTTC. This codes for CASSQDQGPYSGANVLTF.

The chain combines TRBV5-1 with TRBJ1-4, with D tentatively TRBD1 (5 bases). From germline, CDR1 is SGHRS and CDR2 YFSETQ. CDR3 size: 15 residues. V lost 0 bases and J 5 bases, leaving 11 bases between the germline ends. CDR3 region: CASSLDGALNEKLFF. The CDR3 coding sequence is TGCGCCAGCAGCTTGGATGGGGCCCTGAATGAAAAACTGTTTTTT.

This chain joins TRBV21-1 and TRBJ2-2; the table's D gene call, TRBD1, was not cross checked with the DNA. TRBV21-1 is a documented pseudogene. CDR3 length: 19 residues. The CDR3 nucleotides read TGTGCCAGCAGCAAAAAGGGGGACCTTTCCCTGGAGCGGACCGGGGAGCTGTTTTTT. Translating it yields CASSKKGDLSLERTGELFF.

The chain uses TRBV27 and TRBJ2-7, with TRBD2 matching 7 bases. Trimming at V came to 5 bases and at J to 2 bases, leaving 9 bases not matched to a gene. Germline CDR1 is MNHEY and CDR2 is SMNVEV (reference sequence). The CDR3 loop spans 15 amino acids. The CDR3 region has the DNA TGTGCCAGCAGTAATAGGGCTAGCGGAACCTACGAGCAGTACTTC. Its protein product is CASSNRASGTYEQYF.

The chain carries TRBV7-2 and TRBJ2-1, with D unclear. The CDR3 spans 14 residues. Per the germline V gene, CDR1 is SGHTA and CDR2 is FQGNSA. Trimming pared 5 bases from V and 7 bases from J, leaving 15 bases between. CDR3 region: CASSIGHQNNEQFF. The DNA for the CDR3 is TGTGCCAGCAGCATAGGGCATCAGAATAATGAGCAGTTCTTC.

This clone came up once. The rearrangement links TRBV4-2 to TRBJ2-3, with 8 bases lining up with TRBD2. Germline CDR1 and CDR2: LGHNA and YNFKEQ. The V gene end was trimmed by 0 bases and the J gene end by 4 bases; junction bases not matched to a gene: 9. The CDR3 has 17 residues. CDR3 sequence: CASSQDHGSGSADTQYF. In DNA, the CDR3 is TGTGCCAGCAGCCAAGATCACGGCAGCGGGAGTGCAGATACGCAGTATTTT.

This chain connects TRBV28 to TRBJ2-5, with 8 bases matching TRBD1. The V and J ends lost 6 bases and 5 bases, in that order; junction bases with no gene match: 5. Germline V gene sequence: CDR1 MDHEN, CDR2 SYDVKM. The CDR3 is 13 residues long. The CDR3 reads CASSRTGSETQYF. CDR3 coding DNA: TGTGCCAGCAGCCGGACAGGGTCGGAGACCCAGTACTTC.